This entry lists 31 T cell receptor beta chains sequenced from one sample in a study of siplizumab effects on memory and regulatory T cells. TCRdb keeps only in-frame clones here, not all; method: immunoSEQ multiplex PCR. The data hold 120,000 or so clones, with 92% observed a single time. The specimen sequenced was CD4+ T cells sorted from blood. The receptors here all came from a human donor in good health.

The chain has TRBV5-4 and TRBJ1-1; D is perhaps TRBD1 (5 bases). This CDR3 is built from 15 residues. V lost 1 base, J lost 0 bases, and 10 bases lay in between. Germline values: CDR1 SGHNT, CDR2 YYREEE (reference sequence). The CDR3 DNA is TGTGCCAGCAGCTTGTTGGGGCAGTTGAACACTGAAGCTTTCTTT. Its translation is CASSLLGQLNTEAFF. The entire variable domain, with the rest obtained from reference TRBV5-4 and TRBJ1-1, is as follows: ETGVTQSPTHLIKTRGQQVTLRCSSQSGHNTVSWYQQALGQGPQFIFQYYREEENGRGNFPPRFSGLQFPNYSSELNVNALELDDSALYLCASSLLGQLNTEAFFGQGTRLTVV.

The CDR3 loop is CASSAWRTNEKLFF. The CDR3 DNA is TGCGCCAGCAGCGCTTGGCGGACTAATGAAAAACTGTTTTTT. V usage is TRBV5-1 and J usage is TRBJ1-4; D ambiguous. CDR1 is SGHRS and CDR2 is YFSETQ in the germline V gene. This CDR3 has 14 residues. Trimming pared 4 bases from V and 2 bases from J, leaving 9 bases between.

This clone was detected only a few times. This chain links TRBV19 with TRBJ2-5; tentatively, D is TRBD1 or TRBD2 (5 bases each). This CDR3 is 18 amino acids long. Trimming shortened V by 3 bases and J by 5 bases, and 25 bases separated the two germline ends. CDR1 and CDR2 from the germline V gene are LNHDA and SQIVND (reference sequence). The CDR3 sequence: CASSMRVAGGRGVETQYF. In nucleotides, the CDR3 is TGTGCCAGTAGTATGCGGGTGGCGGGCGGACGAGGGGTGGAGACCCAGTACTTC.

The CDR3 DNA sequence: TGCGCCAGCAGCCAAGATCCGGGACAGGGGTATCAGCCCCAGCATTTT. This sequence encodes CASSQDPGQGYQPQHF. The V gene is TRBV4-1, the J gene TRBJ1-5, with 10 bases that match TRBD1. CDR1 and CDR2 from the germline V gene are MGHRA and YSYEKL. Germline trimming cut 0 bases from V and 5 bases from J; bases unmatched to any gene: 4. The CDR3 loop spans 16 amino acids.

The chain joins TRBV30 to TRBJ2-7; 10 bases agree with TRBD2. Per germline, CDR1 GTSNPN and CDR2 SVGIG (reference sequence). After removal of 3 bases from V and 4 bases from J, the junction contained 9 bases not matched to a gene. The CDR3 runs to 15 residues. The CDR3 spells CAWSFSGGGSYEQYF. In DNA, the CDR3 is TGTGCCTGGAGCTTCAGCGGGGGGGGTTCGTACGAGCAGTACTTC.

The chain has TRBV19 and TRBJ2-1; the D gene is possibly TRBD1 (7 bases). CDR1 is LNHDA and CDR2 is SQIVND in the germline V gene (reference sequence). Trimming cost V 0 bases and J 1 base, with 16 bases left between them. This CDR3 region has 18 residues. The CDR3 DNA follows: TGTGCCAGTAGTATAGATACAGGGGTAGGGAGGTCCTACAATGAGCAGTTCTTC. Residues: CASSIDTGVGRSYNEQFF.

J is TRBJ1-4 and V is TRBV15; a weak D match, TRBD1 (6 bases). The CDR3 is 15 residues long. Between the trimmed V and J ends, which lost 0 bases and 8 bases, there was a span of 13 bases. The germline V gene encodes CDR1 LNHNV and CDR2 YYDKDF (reference sequence). Here the CDR3 reads CATSRDRGAGEKLFF. CDR3 nucleotide sequence: TGTGCCACCAGCAGAGATCGGGGGGCTGGGGAAAAACTGTTTTTT.

CDR3 residues: CAWGKDRVSTDTQYF. CDR3 coding DNA: TGTGCCTGGGGAAAAGACAGGGTTAGCACAGATACGCAGTATTTT. The rearrangement joins TRBV30 to TRBJ2-3, with TRBD1 matching 7 bases. Germline-derived CDR1 and CDR2 are GTSNPN and SVGIG (reference sequence). V gave up 5 bases and J gave up 0 bases; unmatched junction bases: 8. The CDR3 contains 15 residues.

The table lists this clone with a count of one. V usage is TRBV9 and J usage is TRBJ2-3; 11 bases are shared with TRBD2. V was pared by 0 bases and J by 1 base, with 4 bases of the junction left unmatched. The CDR3 is made up of 17 amino acids. CDR1 SGDLS and CDR2 YYNGEE come from the germline V gene. CDR3: CASSVGLTSGGTDTQYF. In nucleotides, the CDR3 is TGTGCCAGCAGCGTAGGACTGACTAGCGGGGGCACAGATACGCAGTATTTT.

This chain connects TRBV30 to TRBJ1-3; 7 bases agree with TRBD1. Germline CDR1 is GTSNPN and CDR2 is SVGIG (reference sequence). V was pared by 3 bases and J by 0 bases, with 2 bases of the junction left unmatched. This CDR3 comprises 14 residues. CDR3 amino acids: CAWRRTGSGNTIYF. The CDR3 DNA reads TGTGCCTGGAGAAGGACAGGCTCTGGAAACACCATATATTTT.

The chain combines TRBV27 with TRBJ2-1; D unresolved. CDR1 is MNHEY and CDR2 is SMNVEV in the germline V gene (reference sequence). V lost 3 bases and J lost 2, with 23 bases in between. This CDR3 has 19 amino acids. This chain's CDR3 is CASSFSRAVRRLAYNEQFF. The CDR3 region has the DNA TGTGCCAGCAGTTTTTCGCGTGCGGTGAGAAGATTAGCCTACAATGAGCAGTTCTTC.

This clone appeared a single time. The V and J genes are TRBV29-1 and TRBJ2-1, with D possibly being TRBD2 (6 bases). Germline values: CDR1 SQVTM, CDR2 ANQGSEA. CDR3 size: 11 residues. V lost 3 bases and J lost 8, with 8 bases in between. The CDR3 loop is CSVDSGDEQFF. The CDR3 DNA reads as TGCAGCGTTGATTCGGGAGATGAGCAGTTCTTC.

CDR3 DNA: TGCGCCAGCAGCTTGGGCCCACGAGCACAGGGAATACAGCAGCCCCAGCATTTT. Its translation is CASSLGPRAQGIQQPQHF. This chain links TRBV5-1 with TRBJ1-5; D may be TRBD1 (6 bases). The CDR3 sequence is 18 residues long. V was trimmed by 0 bases and J by 7 bases, leaving 23 bases between them. Germline V gives CDR1 SGHRS, CDR2 YFSETQ.

V and J are TRBV2 and TRBJ2-3, with TRBD1 matching over 10 bases. CDR1 is SNHLY and CDR2 is FYNNEI in the germline V gene. J lost 1 base, V lost 6 bases, and 10 bases had no gene match. CDR3 length equals 17 residues. DNA of the CDR3: TGTGCCAGCAGGTTCAAAGGGACAGGGGTTCGCACAGATACGCAGTATTTT. Amino acids: CASRFKGTGVRTDTQYF.

CDR3 nucleotide sequence: TGTGCCAGCAGCCCAAGGACCGGCGGAGTTTGGTACTTC. It is translated as CASSPRTGGVWYF. The V call is TRBV7-2, the J call TRBJ2-5; D is uncertain. Germline V gene lookup returns CDR1 SGHTA and CDR2 FQGNSA. The CDR3 totals 13 residues. The V end was cut by 5 bases, the J end by 13 bases, with 20 bases between.

This clone was seen a single time. This chain joins TRBV6-6 and TRBJ2-7, with TRBD2 matching 11 bases. CDR3 length: 14 residues. In germline, CDR1 is MNHNY, CDR2 SVGAGI (reference sequence). J gave up 5 bases and V 6 bases, and 6 bases lay outside the gene matches. CDR3 amino acids: CASRLAGAVNEQYF. The CDR3 DNA is TGTGCCAGCAGACTAGCGGGAGCGGTTAACGAGCAGTACTTC.

The V call is TRBV7-9, the J call TRBJ1-1, with D perhaps TRBD1 (6 bases). The length of the CDR3 is 14 residues. Germline CDR1 is SEHNR and CDR2 is FQNEAQ (reference sequence). The V and J ends lost 4 bases and 10 bases respectively, with 19 bases between them. This chain's CDR3 is CASSWSVGGDSAFF. CDR3 DNA: TGTGCCAGCAGCTGGTCAGTGGGGGGCGACTCAGCTTTCTTT.

The rearrangement uses TRBV15 and TRBJ1-2; 8 nucleotides line up with TRBD1. The CDR3 is 15 amino acids. CDR1 and CDR2 from the germline V gene are LNHNV and YYDKDF (reference sequence). J was trimmed by 2 bases and V by 5 bases; bases with no gene match: 7. Here the CDR3 reads CATSGGDRRNYGYTF. CDR3 in DNA: TGTGCCACCAGCGGGGGGGACAGGAGAAACTATGGCTACACCTTC. Variable domain in full (rest from reference TRBV15 and TRBJ1-2): DAMVIQNPRYQVTQFGKPVTLSCSQTLNHNVMYWYQQKSSQAPKLLFHYYDKDFNNEADTPDNFQSRRPNTSFCFLDIRSPGLGDTAMYLCATSGGDRRNYGYTFGSGTRLTVV.

This clone was seen just once. J is TRBJ2-5 and V is TRBV7-2; no clear D gene. Trimming stripped 4 bases from V and 1 base from J, with 16 bases between. The germline CDR1 and CDR2 sequences are SGHTA and FQGNSA. The CDR3 loop spans 16 amino acids. CDR3 DNA sequence: TGTGCCAGCAGCTACCGAAACACCGGGCCCCAAGAGACCCAGTACTTC. Translated, it gives CASSYRNTGPQETQYF.

The V call is TRBV29-1, the J call TRBJ2-7, with 12 bases aligning to TRBD2. V was clipped by 7 bases and J by 3 bases; unmatched bases: 10. The CDR3 loop spans 15 amino acids. Germline lookup yields CDR1 SQVTM and CDR2 ANQGSEA. CDR3 loop: CSASPTSGGNYEQYF. The CDR3, as DNA: TGCAGCGCGAGCCCCACTAGCGGGGGGAACTACGAGCAGTACTTC.

CDR3 sequence: CASTHRRGGLLDYTF. The DNA of the CDR3 is TGTGCCAGCACCCATCGAAGAGGCGGATTACTTGACTACACCTTC. J is TRBJ1-2 and V is TRBV25-1; unclear D gene. This CDR3 is built from 15 residues. Trimming stripped 7 bases from V and 10 bases from J, with 25 bases between. CDR1 and CDR2 (germline): MGHDK, SYGVNS.

CDR3 in amino acids: CASSPGQHYNSPLHF. In DNA form, the CDR3 reads TGTGCCAGCAGCCCGGGACAGCATTATAATTCACCCCTCCACTTT. This sequence joins TRBV7-2 and TRBJ1-6, with 7 bases that match TRBD1. This CDR3 contains 15 residues. V was clipped by 5 bases and J by 4 bases; unmatched bases: 5. CDR1 and CDR2 (germline): SGHTA, FQGNSA.

This chain links TRBV27 with TRBJ1-1, with D possibly TRBD1 on 6 matching bases. The CDR3 sequence is 16 residues long. Germline loops: CDR1 MNHEY, CDR2 SMNVEV (reference sequence). V gave up 5 bases and J gave up 1 base, with 17 bases separating them. CDR3 loop: CASSIRPRTENTEAFF. The CDR3 nucleotides read TGTGCCAGCAGTATTCGCCCCAGGACAGAGAACACTGAAGCTTTCTTT.

V gene TRBV29-1 combines with J gene TRBJ2-3; D not certain. Germline CDR1 reads SQVTM; CDR2 reads ANQGSEA. The CDR3 is 13 amino acids. V shed 5 bases and J shed 1 base, with 10 bases lying between them. The CDR3 region has the DNA TGCAGCGTTACGGGCTCCGGCACAGATACGCAGTATTTT. This translates into CSVTGSGTDTQYF.

This chain links TRBV5-1 with TRBJ1-3; D unclear. CDR3 length: 14 amino acids. Between the trimmed V and J ends, which lost 5 bases and 0 bases, there was a span of 9 bases. Germline V CDR1 and CDR2: SGHRS, YFSETQ. The chain's CDR3 is CASRPQDSGNTIYF. The CDR3, as DNA: TGCGCCAGCAGGCCACAAGACTCTGGAAACACCATATATTTT.

V and J are TRBV5-8 and TRBJ1-6; D is uncertain. Germline V gives CDR1 SGHTS, CDR2 YDEGEE. This CDR3 comprises 14 residues. V lost 2 bases to trimming and J lost 7 bases, with 10 bases between them. Written as DNA, the CDR3 is TGTGCCAGCAGCTTTGGGGATAGGAATTCACCCCTCCACTTT. It specifies CASSFGDRNSPLHF.

This clone has only one observation. The V gene is TRBV18, the J gene TRBJ1-3, with unresolved D. V shed 1 base and J shed 0 bases, with 4 bases lying between them. The CDR3 runs 14 residues. Germline V gene data show CDR1 as KGHSH and CDR2 as LQKENI. This CDR3 is CASSPRSSGNTIYF. CDR3 bases: TGTGCCAGCTCACCACGGAGCTCTGGAAACACCATATATTTT.

The V call is TRBV10-3, the J call TRBJ1-2; D gene uncertain. Trimming cost V 0 bases and J 8 bases, with 10 bases left between them. Germline lookup yields CDR1 ENHRY and CDR2 SYGVKD. The CDR3 extends over 13 amino acids. The CDR3 loop is CAISESSPGGYTF. The CDR3 nucleotides read TGTGCCATCAGTGAGTCGAGTCCAGGCGGCTACACCTTC.

V usage is TRBV18 and J usage is TRBJ1-2; 7 nucleotides align to TRBD1. Germline values: CDR1 KGHSH, CDR2 LQKENI. The J segment lost 4 bases and the V segment lost 3 bases, leaving 2 bases of the junction unmatched. CDR3 size: 13 residues. Here the CDR3 reads CASSPGQIYGYTF. CDR3 coding DNA: TGTGCCAGCTCACCGGGACAGATCTATGGCTACACCTTC.

The chain carries TRBV7-8 and TRBJ1-3; tentatively, D is TRBD1 (6 bases). The CDR3 covers 15 residues. V was cut by 1 base and J by 5 bases, with 12 bases left in between. The germline V gene has CDR1 SGHVS and CDR2 FQNEAQ. The CDR3 reads CASSLEGGERNTIYF. The CDR3 DNA sequence: TGTGCCAGCAGCTTAGAGGGGGGTGAGAGAAACACCATATATTTT. The full variable domain, completed using reference TRBV7-8 and TRBJ1-3, is GAGVSQSPRYKVAKRGQDVALRCDPISGHVSLFWYQQALGQGPEFLTYFQNEAQLDKSGLPSDRFFAERPEGSVSTLKIQRTQQEDSAVYLCASSLEGGERNTIYFGEGSWLTVV.

This chain joins TRBV2 and TRBJ1-2; 7 bases align to TRBD1. CDR1 is SNHLY and CDR2 is FYNNEI in the germline V gene. Trimming took 9 bases from V and 8 from J; bases not matched to a gene: 9. The CDR3 length is 12 residues. The CDR3 here is CASMTGRLGYTF. As DNA, the CDR3 is TGTGCCAGTATGACAGGGAGATTGGGCTACACCTTC.